This T cell receptor beta chain comes out of a study of cytomegalovirus exposure and HLA in healthy donors. Per the germline V gene, CDR1 is SGHRS and CDR2 is YFSETQ. Trimming took 1 base from V and 2 from J, leaving 8 bases between them. This CDR3 region has 14 residues. The PCR made use of 60 Vbeta and 13 Jbeta primers. Assay: immunoSEQ multiplex PCR; the TCRdb copy retains only in-frame clones and omits some. The sample holds 150,000 to 200,000 clones, about 80% seen once. This clone was detected a few times. The clonotype originates from a woman in her late teens or twenties in good health and CMV-seropositive. Material for sequencing was PBMCs. The V call is TRBV5-1, the J call TRBJ2-3, with D possibly matching TRBD1 (5 bases). The CDR3 DNA follows: TGCGCCAGCAGCTTGTGGGGCCCCACAGATACGCAGTATTTT. Amino acids: CASSLWGPTDTQYF.